Each of the 3 T cell receptor beta chains below was sequenced from the same sample in a study of T cell responses to AZD1222 COVID-19 vaccine. The method was immunoSEQ multiplex PCR; TCRdb's version includes in-frame clones alone and lacks a portion of them. The data contain under 100,000 clones, around nine tenths of them singletons. Material: peripheral blood, obtained on day 0 of AZD1222 vaccination. All receptors derive from an adult in good health.

This clone was picked up one time. This chain connects TRBV5-6 to TRBJ2-6; D gene unclear. Trimming took 7 bases from V and 5 from J, leaving 22 bases between them. CDR1 SGHDT and CDR2 YYEEEE come from the germline V gene. The CDR3 has 17 residues. The CDR3 reads CASVGSNSHSRANVLTF. DNA for the CDR3: TGTGCCAGCGTGGGCAGCAATAGTCACAGTCGGGCCAACGTCCTGACTTTC. Filled out from reference TRBV5-6 and TRBJ2-6, the complete variable domain reads DAGVTQSPTHLIKTRGQQVTLRCSPKSGHDTVSWYQQALGQGPQFIFQYYEEEERQRGNFPDRFSGHQFPNYSSELNVNALLLGDSALYLCASVGSNSHSRANVLTFGAGSRLTVL.

This chain connects TRBV11-2 to TRBJ1-5; 7 positions agree with TRBD1. Germline V gene data show CDR1 as SGHAT and CDR2 as FQNNGV. V was pared by 2 bases and J by 6 bases, with 1 base of the junction left unmatched. The CDR3 has 13 amino acids. The CDR3 DNA sequence: TGTGCCAGCAGCTTACAGGGGGGTCAGCCCCAGCATTTT. Protein: CASSLQGGQPQHF.

V gene TRBV4-1 combines with J gene TRBJ1-1; 11 bases match TRBD1. Germline trimming cut 3 bases from V and 5 bases from J; bases unmatched to any gene: 5. The CDR3 runs to 15 residues. In germline, CDR1 is MGHRA, CDR2 YSYEKL. DNA for the CDR3: TGCGCCAGCAGCCAGGGGACAGGGGGGGAAACTGAAGCTTTCTTT. Translated, it gives CASSQGTGGETEAFF.